This T cell receptor beta chain is drawn from a study of siplizumab effects on memory and regulatory T cells. The assay was immunoSEQ multiplex PCR, and TCRdb's table has in-frame clones only and misses some. The sample has some 100,000 clones, roughly 93% seen once. The germline V and J ends were trimmed by 3 bases and 8 bases, with 18 bases remaining between them. The CDR3 sequence is 15 residues long. CDR1 is SGHRS, CDR2 YFSETQ, per germline. With respect to this clone: Its antigen remains unidentified.

Study-wide results and caveats: Memory cells seemed less diverse than naive T cells, which seemed major alloresponse contributors.

The material sequenced was non-Treg CD4+ T cells sorted from blood. J is TRBJ2-1 and V is TRBV5-1; the D gene is possibly TRBD1 (6 bases). The receptor was isolated from a human donor in good health. CDR3 protein: CASSWAAGVRDEQFF. The CDR3 bases are TGCGCCAGCAGCTGGGCGGCAGGGGTTCGTGATGAGCAGTTCTTC.